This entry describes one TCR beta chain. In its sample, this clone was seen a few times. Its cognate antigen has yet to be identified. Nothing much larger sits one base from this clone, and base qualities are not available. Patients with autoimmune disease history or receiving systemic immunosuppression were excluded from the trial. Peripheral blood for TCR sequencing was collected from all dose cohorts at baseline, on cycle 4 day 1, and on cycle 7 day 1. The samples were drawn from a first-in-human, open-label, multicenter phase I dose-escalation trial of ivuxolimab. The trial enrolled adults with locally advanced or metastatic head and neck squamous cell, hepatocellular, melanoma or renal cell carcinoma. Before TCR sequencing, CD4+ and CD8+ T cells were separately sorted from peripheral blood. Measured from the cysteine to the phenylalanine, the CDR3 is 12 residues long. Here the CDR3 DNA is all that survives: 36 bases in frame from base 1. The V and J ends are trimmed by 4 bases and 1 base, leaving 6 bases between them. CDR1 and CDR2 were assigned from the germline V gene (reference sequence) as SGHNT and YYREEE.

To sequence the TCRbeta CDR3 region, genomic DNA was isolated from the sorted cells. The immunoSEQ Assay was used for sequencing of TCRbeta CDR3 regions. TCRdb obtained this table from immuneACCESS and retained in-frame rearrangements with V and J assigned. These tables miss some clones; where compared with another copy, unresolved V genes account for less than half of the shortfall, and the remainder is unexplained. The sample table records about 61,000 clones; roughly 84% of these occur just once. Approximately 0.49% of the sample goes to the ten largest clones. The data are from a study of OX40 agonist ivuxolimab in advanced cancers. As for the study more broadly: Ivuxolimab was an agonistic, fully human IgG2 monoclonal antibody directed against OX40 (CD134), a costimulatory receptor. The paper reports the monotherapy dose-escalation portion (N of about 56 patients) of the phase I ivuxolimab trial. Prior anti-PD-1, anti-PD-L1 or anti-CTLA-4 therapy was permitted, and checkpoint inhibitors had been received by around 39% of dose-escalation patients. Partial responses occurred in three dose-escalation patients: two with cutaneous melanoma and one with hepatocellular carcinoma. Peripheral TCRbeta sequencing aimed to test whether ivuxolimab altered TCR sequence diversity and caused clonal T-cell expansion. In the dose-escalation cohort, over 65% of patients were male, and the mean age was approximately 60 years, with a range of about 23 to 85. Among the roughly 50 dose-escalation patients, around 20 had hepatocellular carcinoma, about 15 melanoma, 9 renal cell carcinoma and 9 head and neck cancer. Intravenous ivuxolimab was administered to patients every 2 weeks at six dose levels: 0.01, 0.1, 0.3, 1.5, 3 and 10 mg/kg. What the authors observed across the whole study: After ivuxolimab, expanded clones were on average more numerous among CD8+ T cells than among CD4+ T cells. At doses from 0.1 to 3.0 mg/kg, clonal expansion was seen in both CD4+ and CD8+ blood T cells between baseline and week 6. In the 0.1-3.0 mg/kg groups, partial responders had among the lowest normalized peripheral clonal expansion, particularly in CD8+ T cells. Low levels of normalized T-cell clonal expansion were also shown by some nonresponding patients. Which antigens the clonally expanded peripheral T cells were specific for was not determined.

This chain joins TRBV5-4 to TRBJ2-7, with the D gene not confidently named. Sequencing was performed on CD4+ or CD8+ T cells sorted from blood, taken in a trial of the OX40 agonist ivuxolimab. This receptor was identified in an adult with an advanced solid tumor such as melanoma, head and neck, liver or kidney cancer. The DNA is TGTGCCAGCAGCCAAGATTCCTACGAGCAGTACTTC. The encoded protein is CASSQDSYEQYF.